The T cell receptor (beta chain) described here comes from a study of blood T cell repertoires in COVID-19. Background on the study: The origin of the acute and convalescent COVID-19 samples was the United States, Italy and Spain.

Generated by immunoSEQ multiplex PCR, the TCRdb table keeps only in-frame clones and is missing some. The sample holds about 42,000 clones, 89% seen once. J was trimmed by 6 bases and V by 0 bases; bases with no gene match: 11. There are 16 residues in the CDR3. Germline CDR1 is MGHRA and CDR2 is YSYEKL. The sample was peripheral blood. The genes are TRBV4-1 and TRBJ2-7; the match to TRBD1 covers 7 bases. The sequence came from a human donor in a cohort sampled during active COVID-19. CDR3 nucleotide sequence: TGCGCCAGCAGCCAAGATTTTCGAAGGGGGCCACCCGAGCAGTACTTC. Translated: CASSQDFRRGPPEQYF.